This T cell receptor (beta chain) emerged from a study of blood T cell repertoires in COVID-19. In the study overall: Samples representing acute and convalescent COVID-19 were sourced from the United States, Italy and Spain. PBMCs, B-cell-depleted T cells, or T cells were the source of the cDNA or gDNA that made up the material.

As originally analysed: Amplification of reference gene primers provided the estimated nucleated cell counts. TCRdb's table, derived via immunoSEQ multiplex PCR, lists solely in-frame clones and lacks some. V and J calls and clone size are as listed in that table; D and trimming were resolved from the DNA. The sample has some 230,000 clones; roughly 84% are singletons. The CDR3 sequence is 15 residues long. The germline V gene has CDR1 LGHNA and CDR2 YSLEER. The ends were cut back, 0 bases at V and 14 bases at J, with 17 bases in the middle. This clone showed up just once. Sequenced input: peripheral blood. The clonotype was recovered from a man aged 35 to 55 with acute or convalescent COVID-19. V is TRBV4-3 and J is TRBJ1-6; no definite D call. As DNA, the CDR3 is TGCGCCAGCAGCCAAGATCGCTTACCCACGCGGGCCCTCCACTTT. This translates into CASSQDRLPTRALHF.